Below are 13 T cell receptor beta chains sequenced from a single sample in a study of cytomegalovirus exposure and HLA in healthy donors. PCR employed 60 Vbeta and 13 Jbeta primers. Generated by immunoSEQ multiplex PCR, the TCRdb table keeps only in-frame clones and is missing some. The sample includes tens of thousands of clones, about three quarters of them seen just once. The sequenced sample was PBMCs. These TCRs come from a man aged 45 to 65 in good health and CMV-seropositive.

The chain has TRBV7-2 and TRBJ2-2; D ambiguous. This CDR3 region has 14 residues. Germline CDR1 and CDR2: SGHTA and FQGNSA. The V end lost 2 bases, the J end lost 2 bases, and 6 bases lay between the germline ends. The chain's CDR3 is CASSLFLNTGELFF. As DNA, the CDR3 is TGTGCCAGCAGCTTATTTCTCAACACCGGGGAGCTGTTTTTT.

To note about this clone: One end of the junction varies from germline; a read error may be responsible. The rearrangement links TRBV7-9 to TRBJ2-5; 8 bases are a match to TRBD2. CDR1 SEHNR and CDR2 FQNEAQ come from the germline V gene (reference sequence). This CDR3 region has 17 residues. The CDR3 spells CSSSLATEPSGRETQYF. In DNA, the CDR3 is TGTTCCAGCAGCTTAGCTACCGAGCCTAGCGGGCGAGAGACCCAGTACTTC.

This chain connects TRBV19 to TRBJ2-3, with a tentative D call TRBD1 (6 bases). Germline V gene sequence: CDR1 LNHDA, CDR2 SQIVND (reference sequence). The germline V and J ends were trimmed by 6 bases and 5 bases, with 15 bases remaining between them. The CDR3 is 14 residues long. CDR3 residues: CASRYETGRDTQYF. In DNA, the CDR3 is TGTGCCAGTAGATACGAGACAGGCCGAGATACGCAGTATTTT.

Concerning this clone itself: At one boundary the junction diverges from the germline segment, which might be a read error. The chain joins TRBV7-9 to TRBJ2-7; 8 bases agree with TRBD2. The length of the CDR3 is 16 residues. Germline assignment: CDR1 SEHNR and CDR2 FQNEAQ (reference sequence). CDR3 sequence (DNA): TGTTCCAGCAGCTTAGTAGTTCTAGCGGGTCTTAAGGAGCAGTACTTC. It translates to CSSSLVVLAGLKEQYF.

The chain joins TRBV4-3 to TRBJ1-2; 8 positions agree with TRBD1. V shed 0 bases, J shed 3 bases, and the junction held 6 bases outside the gene matches. The CDR3 has 16 amino acids. Germline assignment: CDR1 LGHNA and CDR2 YSLEER. In DNA, the CDR3 is TGCGCCAGCAGCCAAGACTCCCAGGGGGCTTACTATGGCTACACCTTC. Encoded protein: CASSQDSQGAYYGYTF.

The gene calls are TRBV10-2 and TRBJ2-1, with TRBD2 matching 11 bases. V trimming: 0 bases; J trimming: 4 bases; junction bases outside the gene matches: 8. The CDR3 loop spans 18 amino acids. Per germline, CDR1 WSHSY and CDR2 SAAADI. This CDR3 is CASSESIRLAGQYNEQFF. CDR3 nucleotides: TGCGCCAGCAGTGAGTCGATCAGACTAGCGGGGCAATACAATGAGCAGTTCTTC.

The rearrangement uses TRBV18 and TRBJ2-7, with a weak D call TRBD1 (6 bases). With 3 bases removed from V and 0 bases from J, the gap between germline ends came to 9 bases. The CDR3 consists of 14 residues. CDR1 is KGHSH and CDR2 is LQKENI in the germline V gene. CDR3 region: CASSPMTGSYEQYF. Written as DNA, the CDR3 is TGTGCCAGCTCACCGATGACAGGCTCCTACGAGCAGTACTTC.

The chain recombines TRBV25-1 with TRBJ2-7; 9 bases fit TRBD2. The CDR3 covers 13 residues. The germline V gene encodes CDR1 MGHDK and CDR2 SYGVNS. Trimming at V came to 3 bases and at J to 6 bases, leaving 3 bases not matched to a gene. As DNA, the CDR3 is TGTGCCAGCAGTGAGTTAGCGGGAGCCGAGCAGTACTTC. Encoded protein: CASSELAGAEQYF.

The rearrangement links TRBV5-6 to TRBJ2-4, with D perhaps matching TRBD1 (8 bases). The ends were cut back, 3 bases at V and 7 bases at J, with 20 bases in the middle. Germline V gene data show CDR1 as SGHDT and CDR2 as YYEEEE. The CDR3 is 16 residues long. CDR3 DNA: TGTGCCAGCAGCTCGGGAGGTTGGACAGGGACGAACATTCAGTACTTC. Translation: CASSSGGWTGTNIQYF.

This sequence joins TRBV2 and TRBJ2-3; weak D call: TRBD2 (5 bases). The germline V gene has CDR1 SNHLY and CDR2 FYNNEI. V was shortened by 4 bases and J by 0 bases, with 20 bases between the two germline ends. The CDR3 extends over 18 amino acids. DNA of the CDR3: TGTGCCAGCAGTGGAGCGAGGGTTGGAGTTTCTAGCACAGATACGCAGTATTTT. Translating gives CASSGARVGVSSTDTQYF.

The V call is TRBV30, the J call TRBJ2-1; 12 nucleotides align to TRBD2. Germline loops: CDR1 GTSNPN, CDR2 SVGIG (reference sequence). The ends lost 3 bases at V and 3 bases at J; junction bases unmatched: 6. The CDR3 runs to 16 residues. In DNA, the CDR3 is TGTGCCTGGAGGGGGACTAGCGGGCAGAACTACAATGAGCAGTTCTTC. Residues: CAWRGTSGQNYNEQFF.

The chain has TRBV15 and TRBJ2-5, with D maybe TRBD2 (6 bases). Trimming took off 1 base at V and 7 bases at J, with 22 bases between the two ends. Germline-derived CDR1 and CDR2 are LNHNV and YYDKDF (reference sequence). CDR3 length: 17 amino acids. Here the CDR3 DNA reads TGTGCCACCAGCAGAGGTGGAGGGGCAGCGAAGGATGGGACCCAGTACTTC. It translates to CATSRGGGAAKDGTQYF.

The chain uses TRBV19 and TRBJ2-1, with TRBD2 matching over 8 bases. The CDR3 has 15 residues. Germline CDR1 reads LNHDA; CDR2 reads SQIVND (reference sequence). The J segment lost 9 bases and the V segment lost 3 bases, leaving 10 bases of the junction unmatched. CDR3 DNA: TGTGCCAGTAGTATCGCGCGGGAGGAGGGGGGTGAGCAGTTCTTC. The encoded protein is CASSIAREEGGEQFF.